This record concerns one T cell receptor beta chain sequence. Its specificity is not known. The V gene end was trimmed by 7 bases and the J gene end by 6 bases; junction bases not matched to a gene: 4. The CDR3 extends over 13 amino acids. Germline V gives CDR1 SGHDT, CDR2 YYEEEE. cDNA came from 0.5 to 1 ug RNA primed by random hexamers. The TCR beta CDR3 was amplified by immunoSEQ multiplex PCR across 54 Vbeta, 13 Jbeta. TCRdb reprocessed the immunoSEQ multiplex PCR reads with MiXCR, giving one entry per CDR3 protein. The data hold roughly 200,000 distinct CDR3 sequences, with roughly 94% observed a single time. The sample belongs to a study of CD8 T cells in Susac syndrome. Study-wide results and limits: None of the CD4+ T cell repertoires in Susac syndrome showed clonal expansion.

Under recently defined diagnostic criteria, the patients with Susac syndrome qualified as having definite or probable disease. This sequence was found in a human donor with Susac syndrome. The specimen was CD4+ T cells from PBMCs. The chain uses TRBV5-6 and TRBJ2-7, with 13 bases lining up with TRBD2. The CDR3 sequence: CASGLAGVREQYF. DNA for the CDR3: TGTGCCAGCGGACTAGCGGGAGTTCGCGAGCAGTACTTC.